Below are 2 T cell receptor beta chains sequenced from a single sample in a study of human CD8 memory T cell subsets. TCR beta was sequenced from UMI-tagged 5' RACE libraries. TCRdb reworked the 5' RACE reads into one entry per CDR3 protein, no DNA. In all, the sample yields more than 9,000 distinct CDR3 sequences. Sequencing used CD8+ stem-like memory T cells (TSCM and TCM) sorted from PBMCs. This sample's subset: stem-like memory CD8 T cells (TSTEM), CCR7+ PD-1- TIGIT-. The receptor set was obtained from a human donor in good health.

The gene calls are TRBV20-1 and TRBJ1-1. There are 13 residues in the CDR3. CDR1 and CDR2 (germline): DFQATT, SNEGSKA (reference sequence). CDR3 region: CSARGLVGTEAFF.

The rearrangement joins TRBV5-1 to TRBJ2-2; TCRdb proposes TRBD1, but this gene call is untestable without DNA. Germline V gene sequence: CDR1 SGHRS, CDR2 YFSETQ. CDR3 length equals 14 residues. The CDR3 spells CASSPGWYTGELFF.